The 21 T cell receptor beta chains given below trace back to one sample, sequenced in a study of cytomegalovirus exposure and HLA in healthy donors. PCR was performed using 60 Vbeta and 13 Jbeta primers. Assay: immunoSEQ multiplex PCR; the TCRdb copy retains only in-frame clones and omits some. The sample contains about 150,000 clones, roughly three quarters of which appear only once. The material sequenced was PBMCs. The receptor set was obtained from a woman aged 40 to 49 in good health and CMV-seronegative.

The chain combines TRBV5-1 with TRBJ1-4, with 7 bases lining up with TRBD1. CDR1 and CDR2 (germline): SGHRS, YFSETQ. V dropped 4 bases and J dropped 8; count of bases not matched to a gene: 11. The length of the CDR3 is 15 residues. CDR3 in DNA: TGCGCCAGCAGCCAACAAGGGGGCGCAAGGGAAAAACTGTTTTTT. As protein: CASSQQGGAREKLFF.

The rearrangement links TRBV19 to TRBJ1-4, with 8 bases fitting TRBD1. V gave up 7 bases and J gave up 6 bases; unmatched junction bases: 7. Germline CDR1 reads LNHDA; CDR2 reads SQIVND (reference sequence). This CDR3 is 14 amino acids long. As DNA, the CDR3 is TGTGCCAGTACCCCGGACAGGGTGGATGAAAAACTGTTTTTT. Residues: CASTPDRVDEKLFF.

There are a few counts of this clone. This chain joins TRBV5-1 and TRBJ2-7; 8 bases are shared with TRBD1. With 0 bases clipped from V and 5 bases from J, the junction kept 10 bases outside the gene matches. This CDR3 region has 16 residues. Germline lookup yields CDR1 SGHRS and CDR2 YFSETQ. The CDR3 DNA sequence: TGCGCCAGCAGCTTGGCCCCCGGGACAGGCAATAACGAGCAGTACTTC. Translation: CASSLAPGTGNNEQYF.

The V and J genes are TRBV30 and TRBJ1-4; the match to TRBD1 covers 9 bases. The CDR3 extends over 14 amino acids. V shed 0 bases, J shed 8 bases, and the junction held 4 bases outside the gene matches. From germline, CDR1 is GTSNPN and CDR2 SVGIG (reference sequence). The CDR3 DNA reads as TGTGCCTGGAGTGTTCCGGGACAGGGCGAAAAACTGTTTTTT. Its protein product is CAWSVPGQGEKLFF.

J is TRBJ1-5 and V is TRBV6-1; 7 positions agree with TRBD1. The V and J ends lost 5 bases and 7 bases, in that order; junction bases with no gene match: 5. The germline gives CDR1 MNHNS, CDR2 SASEGT. The CDR3 runs to 13 residues. In DNA form, the CDR3 reads TGTGCCAGCAGTCCTGACAGGGCCCAGCCCCAGCATTTT. Its translation is CASSPDRAQPQHF.

The rearrangement joins TRBV19 to TRBJ2-7; 7 positions agree with TRBD1. Germline CDR1 reads LNHDA; CDR2 reads SQIVND (reference sequence). CDR3 length equals 14 residues. The ends lost 4 bases at V and 4 bases at J; junction bases unmatched: 7. The CDR3: CASSTPGQPYEQYF. Written as DNA, the CDR3 is TGTGCCAGTAGTACCCCGGGACAGCCTTACGAGCAGTACTTC. The complete variable domain, with remaining parts taken from reference TRBV19 and TRBJ2-7, reads DGGITQSPKYLFRKEGQNVTLSCEQNLNHDAMYWYRQDPGQGLRLIYYSQIVNDFQKGDIAEGYSVSREKKESFPLTVTSAQKNPTAFYLCASSTPGQPYEQYFGPGTRLTVT.

The rearrangement uses TRBV6-6 and TRBJ2-3; 8 positions match TRBD2. Germline CDR1 is MNHNY and CDR2 is SVGAGI (reference sequence). CDR3 length: 16 amino acids. After removal of 6 bases from V and 2 bases from J, the junction contained 10 bases not matched to a gene. CDR3 residues: CASSPKIAGLTDTQYF. The DNA for the CDR3 is TGTGCCAGCAGCCCGAAGATAGCGGGGCTCACAGATACGCAGTATTTT.

CDR3 region: CASSLDSYEQYF. In nucleotides, the CDR3 is TGTGCCAGCAGCCTTGACTCATACGAGCAGTACTTC. V and J are TRBV4-2 and TRBJ2-7; no firm D call. V lost 4 bases to trimming and J lost 4 bases, with 8 bases between them. The CDR3 is 12 amino acids. Germline V lookup: CDR1 LGHNA, CDR2 YNFKEQ.

The CDR3 DNA sequence: TGCGCCAGCAGCCAGGCCGGGACAGGGGCCCTCAATGAGCAGTTCTTC. Protein product: CASSQAGTGALNEQFF. This chain links TRBV4-1 with TRBJ2-1; 10 nucleotides align to TRBD1. This CDR3 comprises 16 residues. Trimming took 3 bases from V and 6 from J; bases not matched to a gene: 8. Germline CDR1 is MGHRA and CDR2 is YSYEKL.

The chain combines TRBV9 with TRBJ2-5, with D possibly matching TRBD2 (5 bases). The DNA end favors TRBJ2-7, so the J call may be wrong. CDR3 length equals 16 residues. Germline V CDR1 and CDR2: SGDLS, YYNGEE. The CDR3, as DNA: TGTGCCAGCAGCGCCGGACCTAGCAACGTCGCCTACGAGCAGTACTTC. This codes for CASSAGPSNVAYEQYF.

The rearrangement uses TRBV29-1 and TRBJ2-5, with 15 bases lining up with TRBD2. The J call is doubtful: the DNA matches TRBJ2-7 better. CDR3 size: 15 residues. Germline V lookup: CDR1 SQVTM, CDR2 ANQGSEA. The CDR3 loop is CSVPRTSGRAYEQYF. The CDR3 DNA reads TGCAGCGTCCCCAGGACTAGCGGGAGGGCCTACGAGCAGTACTTC.

The rearrangement links TRBV19 to TRBJ2-7, with a weak D call TRBD1 (7 bases). This CDR3 is 15 amino acids long. The germline CDR1 and CDR2 sequences are LNHDA and SQIVND (reference sequence). The ends were cut back, 7 bases at V and 0 bases at J, with 16 bases in the middle. CDR3 coding DNA: TGTGCCAGTACTAAATCAGGGGGGACCTCCTACGAGCAGTACTTC. Its translation: CASTKSGGTSYEQYF.

V usage is TRBV2 and J usage is TRBJ1-4, with D possibly TRBD1 on 5 matching bases. Trimming left V 5 bases short and J 5 bases short, with 15 bases between. The germline CDR1 and CDR2 sequences are SNHLY and FYNNEI. CDR3 length: 15 amino acids. DNA of the CDR3: TGTGCCAGCAGTTGGGGGTTCGGGGGGAATGAAAAACTGTTTTTT. Protein sequence: CASSWGFGGNEKLFF.

In its sample, this clone was seen a few times. CDR3 sequence (DNA): TGTGCCAGCAGCGTCTTTGGCAGATCATATGGCTACACCTTC. Encoded protein: CASSVFGRSYGYTF. The chain employs TRBV11-3 and TRBJ1-2, with D unclear. This CDR3 region has 14 residues. Trimming took 5 bases from V and 5 from J, leaving 15 bases between them. Looked up from germline, CDR1 is SGHNT and CDR2 is YENEEA.

The chain links TRBV19 to TRBJ2-3, with D maybe TRBD2 (6 bases). V was clipped by 5 bases and J by 4 bases, with 13 bases between them. Looked up from germline, CDR1 is LNHDA and CDR2 is SQIVND (reference sequence). The CDR3 extends over 14 amino acids. The CDR3 region is CASSRWGRPDTQYF. CDR3 nucleotide sequence: TGTGCCAGTAGTCGATGGGGGAGGCCAGATACGCAGTATTTT.

The J gene is TRBJ2-1, the V gene TRBV19; TRBD1 agrees at 7 bases. Germline V gene data show CDR1 as LNHDA and CDR2 as SQIVND (reference sequence). Trimming took 1 base from V and 7 from J; bases not matched to a gene: 4. The CDR3 runs 14 residues. CDR3 sequence: CASSIVQGWNEQFF. For the CDR3, the DNA is TGTGCCAGTAGTATAGTACAGGGGTGGAATGAGCAGTTCTTC.

The genes are TRBV14 and TRBJ1-2, with D unresolved. V lost 2 bases to trimming and J lost 4 bases, with 5 bases between them. There are 12 residues in the CDR3. Germline V gene data show CDR1 as SGHDN and CDR2 as FVKESK. The CDR3 reads CASSQNSYGYTF. The CDR3 coding sequence is TGTGCCAGCAGCCAAAACAGCTATGGCTACACCTTC.

The chain links TRBV27 to TRBJ1-2; 8 positions match TRBD1. V lost 4 bases and J lost 8; bases outside the gene matches: 9. CDR1 and CDR2 (germline): MNHEY, SMNVEV (reference sequence). The CDR3 runs 14 residues. The CDR3 spells CASSSRTGRGGYTF. The CDR3 nucleotides are TGTGCCAGCAGTTCAAGGACAGGGCGGGGAGGCTACACCTTC.

The V and J genes are TRBV2 and TRBJ1-1; 7 nucleotides align to TRBD1. Germline V gives CDR1 SNHLY, CDR2 FYNNEI. The CDR3 contains 13 residues. With V trimmed by 8 bases and J by 5 bases, 8 bases remained unmatched. The CDR3 DNA reads TGTGCCAGCTCAACAGGGGAAAGAACTGAAGCTTTCTTT. Its translation: CASSTGERTEAFF.

The rearrangement joins TRBV25-1 to TRBJ2-7; the D is unclear. CDR1 is MGHDK, CDR2 SYGVNS, per germline. The CDR3 has 18 residues. Trimming took off 7 bases at V and 3 bases at J, with 28 bases between the two ends. In DNA form, the CDR3 reads TGTGCCAGCAAAACTCCTCGACAAGAAAGACCCCTGTACTACGAGCAGTACTTC. Its translation is CASKTPRQERPLYYEQYF.

The genes are TRBV5-1 and TRBJ1-1; D is perhaps TRBD1 (5 bases). V was clipped by 4 bases and J by 2 bases, with 12 bases between them. In germline, CDR1 is SGHRS, CDR2 YFSETQ. The CDR3 covers 14 residues. CDR3 coding DNA: TGCGCCAGCAGCGGGGGGACTTATAACACTGAAGCTTTCTTT. It is translated as CASSGGTYNTEAFF.